These 13 T cell receptor beta chains originate from one sample sequenced in a study of OX40 agonist ivuxolimab in advanced cancers. The repertoire was sequenced with immunoSEQ multiplex PCR; TCRdb's copy has only in-frame clones and lacks some. This sample carries some 75,000 clones, more than 75% of them seen once, and the ten largest clones take under 3%. The sample in question was CD4+ or CD8+ T cells sorted from blood, obtained in a trial of the OX40 agonist ivuxolimab. These receptors all stem from an adult with an advanced solid tumor such as melanoma, head and neck, liver or kidney cancer.

The chain is built from TRBV15 and TRBJ2-7; TRBD1 aligns across 11 bases. CDR3 length equals 16 residues. Germline V gene lookup returns CDR1 LNHNV and CDR2 YYDKDF (reference sequence). V lost 6 bases and J lost 4; bases outside the gene matches: 11. CDR3 in DNA: TGTGCCACCAGGCCGGGACAGGGGGTAGAAAGGTACGAGCAGTACTTC. Translation gives CATRPGQGVERYEQYF.

The chain combines TRBV5-8 with TRBJ2-2, with TRBD1 as a possible D gene (6 bases). The V gene lost 1 base and the J gene lost 2 bases, with 9 bases spanning the gap. The CDR3 sequence is 15 residues long. Germline-derived CDR1 and CDR2 are SGHTS and YDEGEE. The CDR3 spells CASSLRQVNTGELFF. The CDR3 region has the DNA TGTGCCAGCAGCTTGAGACAGGTTAACACCGGGGAGCTGTTTTTT.

This clone occurred a few times. In DNA, the CDR3 is TGTGCCAGCAGCGTTCAGCGGAGACCCTCCTACAATGAGCAGTTCTTC. Its protein is CASSVQRRPSYNEQFF. The gene calls are TRBV9 and TRBJ2-1, with a weak D call TRBD2 (5 bases). Germline values: CDR1 SGDLS, CDR2 YYNGEE. Trimming took off 2 bases at V and 0 bases at J, with 12 bases between the two ends. The CDR3 extends over 16 amino acids.

J is TRBJ1-2 and V is TRBV14; 10 nucleotides align to TRBD1. V gave up 4 bases and J gave up 4 bases; unmatched junction bases: 6. The germline V gene encodes CDR1 SGHDN and CDR2 FVKESK. This CDR3 spans 15 amino acids. In nucleotides, the CDR3 is TGTGCCAGCAGCCCATTCGGGACAGGGGCCTATGGCTACACCTTC. Translation: CASSPFGTGAYGYTF.

This sequence joins TRBV7-2 and TRBJ1-1, with D hard to call. Trimming left V 3 bases short and J 7 bases short, with 15 bases between. The germline V gene has CDR1 SGHTA and CDR2 FQGNSA. This CDR3 is 14 amino acids long. The CDR3 protein is CASSFGRLRNEAFF. The CDR3 region has the DNA TGTGCCAGCAGCTTCGGACGGCTGAGGAATGAAGCTTTCTTT. The full variable domain, in which reference TRBV7-2 and TRBJ1-1 provide the parts outside the CDR3, is GAGVSQSPSNKVTEKGKDVELRCDPISGHTALYWYRQSLGQGLEFLIYFQGNSAPDKSGLPSDRFSAERTGGSVSTLTIQRTQQEDSAVYLCASSFGRLRNEAFFGQGTRLTVV.

V usage is TRBV2 and J usage is TRBJ1-4, with TRBD1 matching 7 bases. With 7 bases clipped from V and 5 bases from J, the junction kept 7 bases outside the gene matches. The CDR3 runs to 14 residues. Germline loops: CDR1 SNHLY, CDR2 FYNNEI. The CDR3 region has the DNA TGTGCCAGCATCGGGGACAGTCGAAATGAAAAACTGTTTTTT. Amino acid sequence: CASIGDSRNEKLFF. Variable domain in full (rest from reference TRBV2 and TRBJ1-4): EPEVTQTPSHQVTQMGQEVILRCVPISNHLYFYWYRQILGQKVEFLVSFYNNEISEKSEIFDDQFSVERPDGSNFTLKIRSTKLEDSAMYFCASIGDSRNEKLFFGSGTQLSVL.

This chain uses TRBV2 with TRBJ2-3; possible D gene TRBD2, 7 bases. The CDR3 covers 16 residues. Germline CDR1 is SNHLY and CDR2 is FYNNEI. V was cut by 3 bases and J by 5 bases, with 18 bases left in between. The CDR3 nucleotides read TGTGCCAGCAGTGAGATATCGGGGGGCGGTGAAGATACGCAGTATTTT. This translates into CASSEISGGGEDTQYF.

This clone was found once. The CDR3 sequence: CAWKIQSYEQYF. Here the CDR3 DNA reads TGTGCCTGGAAGATCCAGTCCTACGAGCAGTACTTC. The chain uses TRBV30 and TRBJ2-7, with D uncertain. V lost 4 bases and J 1 base, leaving 8 bases between the germline ends. The CDR3 covers 12 residues. Germline values: CDR1 GTSNPN, CDR2 SVGIG (reference sequence).

The genes are TRBV5-1 and TRBJ1-6; TRBD1 might be the D (6 bases). The germline gives CDR1 SGHRS, CDR2 YFSETQ. V lost 0 bases, J lost 8 bases, and 18 bases lay in between. This CDR3 spans 17 amino acids. The CDR3 reads CASSLAGQYQGYSPLHF. The CDR3 DNA is TGCGCCAGCAGCTTGGCCGGGCAGTATCAGGGGTATTCACCCCTCCACTTT.

This clone is a singleton in its sample. The gene calls are TRBV5-6 and TRBJ1-1; the D is unclear. The CDR3 runs 16 residues. The V gene lost 1 base and the J gene lost 0 bases, with 13 bases spanning the gap. Looked up from germline, CDR1 is SGHDT and CDR2 is YYEEEE. The CDR3 DNA reads TGTGCCAGCAGCTTGTTGGCCGAAACGCTGAACACTGAAGCTTTCTTT. Protein: CASSLLAETLNTEAFF.

This clone was picked up one time. This chain joins TRBV5-4 and TRBJ1-2, with D hard to call. CDR1 and CDR2 from the germline V gene are SGHNT and YYREEE (reference sequence). CDR3 length: 14 residues. The germline V and J ends were trimmed by 1 base and 2 bases, with 9 bases remaining between them. The DNA of the CDR3 is TGTGCCAGCAGCTTGACGGTTGCGAACTATGGCTACACCTTC. Protein product: CASSLTVANYGYTF. Complete variable domain (other parts from reference TRBV5-4 and TRBJ1-2): ETGVTQSPTHLIKTRGQQVTLRCSSQSGHNTVSWYQQALGQGPQFIFQYYREEENGRGNFPPRFSGLQFPNYSSELNVNALELDDSALYLCASSLTVANYGYTFGSGTRLTVV.

The rearrangement joins TRBV6-5 to TRBJ1-1, with D tentatively TRBD1 (6 bases). This CDR3 comprises 13 residues. Per the germline V gene, CDR1 is MNHEY and CDR2 is SVGAGI. V lost 10 bases to trimming and J lost 3 bases, with 15 bases between them. The CDR3 DNA sequence: TGTGCCACCGCCTCTCACAGGGACACTGAAGCTTTCTTT. Amino acids: CATASHRDTEAFF.

J is TRBJ2-3 and V is TRBV19; D unclear. V was trimmed by 3 bases and J by 3 bases, leaving 16 bases between them. The germline V gene has CDR1 LNHDA and CDR2 SQIVND (reference sequence). This CDR3 has 16 amino acids. CDR3 loop: CASSIQKRWGTDTQYF. The DNA of the CDR3 is TGTGCCAGTAGTATCCAAAAGCGTTGGGGTACAGATACGCAGTATTTT.